The 17 T cell receptor beta chains below all came from one sample that was sequenced in a study of identical twins. In TCRdb, the 5' RACE reads were re-called with MiXCR into one record per CDR3 protein. Of around 1.7 million distinct CDR3 sequences in the sample, about 32% were seen once. Material for sequencing was cord blood. Receptors originate from a newborn girl in good health.

The rearrangement uses TRBV4-1 and TRBJ2-1; TRBD2 is a possible D gene (6 bases). Trimming cost V 4 bases and J 7 bases, with 17 bases left between them. The CDR3 totals 15 residues. CDR1 and CDR2 from the germline V gene are MGHRA and YSYEKL. For the CDR3, the DNA is TGCGCCAGCAGCCGCCTCGATTTACGGGGGAATGAGCAGTTCTTC. Translation gives CASSRLDLRGNEQFF.

The gene calls are TRBV5-1 and TRBJ2-7, with unresolved D. This CDR3 has 12 residues. Germline V lookup: CDR1 SGHRS, CDR2 YFSETQ. Trimming left V 2 bases short and J 3 bases short, with 6 bases between. CDR3: CASSFPDYEQYF. As DNA, the CDR3 is TGCGCCAGCAGCTTCCCGGACTACGAGCAGTACTTC.

This clonotype was observed a handful of times. This chain links TRBV15 with TRBJ2-1; D remains ambiguous. Germline CDR1 is LNHNV and CDR2 is YYDKDF (reference sequence). This CDR3 spans 16 amino acids. Trimming shortened V by 0 bases and J by 3 bases, and 12 bases separated the two germline ends. The DNA for the CDR3 is TGTGCCACCAGCAGAGATAAGCGAGAAGTCTACAATGAGCAGTTCTTC. This gives the protein CATSRDKREVYNEQFF. Variable domain in full (rest from reference TRBV15 and TRBJ2-1): DAMVIQNPRYQVTQFGKPVTLSCSQTLNHNVMYWYQQKSSQAPKLLFHYYDKDFNNEADTPDNFQSRRPNTSFCFLDIRSPGLGDTAMYLCATSRDKREVYNEQFFGPGTRLTVL.

This clonotype came up a few times. This chain links TRBV7-9 with TRBJ2-5, with 11 bases that match TRBD2. CDR3 length equals 18 residues. Germline lookup yields CDR1 SEHNR and CDR2 FQNEAQ (reference sequence). V trimming: 4 bases; J trimming: 0 bases; junction bases outside the gene matches: 10. The CDR3 loop reads CASSSLEGSGRDQETQYF. The CDR3 DNA reads as TGTGCCAGCAGCTCCCTGGAGGGTAGCGGGAGGGACCAAGAGACCCAGTACTTC. Full variable domain (missing parts from reference TRBV7-9 and TRBJ2-5): DTGVSQNPRHKITKRGQNVTFRCDPISEHNRLYWYRQTLGQGPEFLTYFQNEAQLEKSRLLSDRFSAERPKGSFSTLEIQRTEQGDSAMYLCASSSLEGSGRDQETQYFGPGTRLLVL.

The chain recombines TRBV4-2 with TRBJ2-3; D gene unclear. The germline gives CDR1 LGHNA, CDR2 YNFKEQ. The germline V and J ends were trimmed by 3 bases and 0 bases, with 10 bases remaining between them. The CDR3 loop spans 15 amino acids. CDR3 in DNA: TGTGCCAGCAGCCAGCCCAAAACTAGCACAGATACGCAGTATTTT. Translating gives CASSQPKTSTDTQYF.

This clonotype has just one count. V and J are TRBV10-3 and TRBJ2-7, with 8 positions matching TRBD1. Trimming removed 2 bases from V and 2 bases from J; junction bases left unmatched: 8. CDR3 length equals 16 residues. The V gene's germline CDR1 is ENHRY and CDR2 SYGVKD. The CDR3 region is CAISEPGTGDPYEQYF. CDR3 bases: TGTGCCATCAGTGAGCCCGGGACAGGAGATCCCTACGAGCAGTACTTC.

On this clonotype itself: A junction boundary mismatches the germline segment, possibly from a read error. The V gene is TRBV6-6, the J gene TRBJ2-3; 11 bases are a match to TRBD2. The CDR3 covers 16 residues. Germline CDR1 reads MNHNY; CDR2 reads SVGAGI (reference sequence). The DNA for the CDR3 is TGTGCCGGCAGTTTGGCTAGCGGGGGGAGCACAGATACGCAGTATTTT. Amino acid sequence: CAGSLASGGSTDTQYF.

The rearrangement joins TRBV2 to TRBJ1-2, with 8 bases aligning to TRBD1. Germline V gene data show CDR1 as SNHLY and CDR2 as FYNNEI. V lost 3 bases and J lost 7; bases outside the gene matches: 10. The CDR3 runs to 15 residues. The CDR3 region is CASSERDRGYSGYTF. The CDR3 DNA follows: TGTGCCAGCAGTGAGAGAGACAGGGGATATAGTGGCTACACCTTC.

This chain connects TRBV30 to TRBJ1-4; D unresolved. CDR3 length: 13 residues. CDR1 GTSNPN and CDR2 SVGIG come from the germline V gene (reference sequence). Trimming stripped 0 bases from V and 8 bases from J, with 10 bases between. The CDR3 region has the DNA TGTGCCTGGAGTGTCCAGGTTGGCGAAAAACTGTTTTTT. It codes for CAWSVQVGEKLFF.

As regards this clonotype: Germline and junction disagree at one end, which may indicate a read error. The chain links TRBV30 to TRBJ2-4, with 7 bases matching TRBD2. The germline V gene has CDR1 GTSNPN and CDR2 SVGIG (reference sequence). The CDR3 spans 15 residues. The CDR3 here is CAWEERTRAKNIRYF. Written as DNA, the CDR3 is TGTGCCTGGGAGGAGCGGACTAGAGCCAAAAACATTCGGTACTTC.

In its sample, this clonotype was seen many times. The chain uses TRBV5-6 and TRBJ2-7; D is perhaps TRBD1 or TRBD2 (5 bases each). V was trimmed by 2 bases and J by 3 bases, leaving 9 bases between them. This CDR3 spans 13 amino acids. CDR1 and CDR2 from the germline V gene are SGHDT and YYEEEE. As DNA, the CDR3 is TGTGCCAGCAGCTTAGGGACCCTCTACGAGCAGTACTTC. It yields the protein CASSLGTLYEQYF.

The rearrangement joins TRBV12-3 or TRBV12-4 to TRBJ1-1, with D perhaps TRBD1 (5 bases). The CDR3 has 11 residues. V lost 6 bases to trimming and J lost 12 bases, with 14 bases between them. The CDR3 reads CASRVGRGPFF. In DNA, the CDR3 is TGTGCCAGCAGAGTGGGGAGGGGACCTTTCTTT.

The table lists this clonotype with a count of one. The V call is TRBV25-1, the J call TRBJ1-6; possible D gene TRBD1, 5 bases. In germline, CDR1 is MGHDK, CDR2 SYGVNS. With 4 bases removed from V and 7 bases from J, the gap between germline ends came to 17 bases. CDR3 length: 16 residues. The CDR3 reads CASSAYPGLPNSPLHF. The CDR3 region has the DNA TGTGCCAGCAGTGCCTACCCGGGACTGCCAAATTCACCCCTCCACTTT.

This chain uses TRBV20-1 with TRBJ2-7, with D possibly TRBD1 on 8 matching bases. V was shortened by 5 bases and J by 3 bases, with 17 bases between the two germline ends. The CDR3 has 14 amino acids. The germline gives CDR1 DFQATT, CDR2 SNEGSKA (reference sequence). The CDR3 DNA follows: TGCAGTGCTGCTACACAGGGGGGGGACTACGAGCAGTACTTC. It specifies CSAATQGGDYEQYF.

This clonotype was counted a few times. This rearrangement joins TRBV3-1 to TRBJ2-7; 8 positions match TRBD2. CDR1 is LGHDT, CDR2 YNNKEL, per germline (reference sequence). CDR3 size: 17 residues. V was clipped by 4 bases and J by 0 bases; unmatched bases: 11. The CDR3 is CASSRHALAGFSYEQYF. CDR3 DNA sequence: TGTGCCAGCAGCCGACACGCGCTAGCGGGTTTCTCCTACGAGCAGTACTTC.

The rearrangement joins TRBV20-1 to TRBJ2-7, with 8 bases that match TRBD2. Germline V gives CDR1 DFQATT, CDR2 SNEGSKA (reference sequence). The CDR3 has 14 amino acids. V dropped 3 bases and J dropped 5; count of bases not matched to a gene: 9. Here the CDR3 DNA reads TGCAGTGCTAGGTCGACTAGCGCGGGCGACGAGCAGTACTTC. It encodes CSARSTSAGDEQYF.

This clonotype was picked up a small number of times. The CDR3 sequence is CASSFNGQPQHF. The CDR3 coding sequence is TGTGCCAGCAGCTTTAACGGGCAGCCCCAGCATTTT. This chain links TRBV7-2 with TRBJ1-5; D gene uncertain. The CDR3 extends over 12 amino acids. Germline V lookup: CDR1 SGHTA, CDR2 FQGNSA. V dropped 3 bases and J dropped 7 bases, with 7 bases sitting between them.